This T cell receptor (beta chain) was sequenced during a study of blood T cell repertoires in COVID-19. Looking at the study overall: Some COVID-19 samples were acute and others convalescent; all came from the United States, Italy and Spain.

In the original processing: Counts of nucleated cells, estimated from reference gene primer amplification, were obtained. TCRdb's table, derived via immunoSEQ multiplex PCR, lists solely in-frame clones and lacks some. From that table come the V and J calls and clone size; the DNA was used to work out D and trimming. The sample consists of roughly 170,000 clones, roughly 81% of them appearing once. CDR1 and CDR2 from the germline V gene are MGHRA and YSYEKL. Trimming took off 7 bases at V and 6 bases at J, with 16 bases between the two ends. The CDR3 totals 14 residues. There are a few counts of this clone.

The chain combines TRBV4-1 with TRBJ1-5; a possible D gene is TRBD1 (6 bases). The receptor's source is a woman aged 45-65 years with COVID-19, enrolled during active disease. Source material: peripheral blood. This CDR3 is CASMGEGDSQPQHF. The CDR3 region has the DNA TGCGCCAGCATGGGAGAGGGGGATTCTCAGCCCCAGCATTTT.